The sequence of this T cell receptor beta chain was determined in a study of identical twins. Whole-study results and caveats: With beta out-of-frame sequences, excess sharing by twins was weaker. Findings depended on cross-sectional statistics rather than tracking the same donors.

In the case of this clonotype: The antigen remains undetermined.

TCRdb reprocessed the 5' RACE reads via MiXCR and lists one record per CDR3 protein. The sample has 600,000 to 700,000 distinct CDR3 sequences; about 20% are singletons. The data also belong to a second study, concerning T cells expressing NK-cell markers. That study adds: Repertoires of TCR beta were obtained from T cells sorted as CD3+CD56+NKG2C+, CD3+CD56+NKG2C- and CD3+CD56-NKG2C+. Expanded clones of NKG2C+ T cells had an unclear HCMV specificity.

This receptor was taken from a young woman in good health. What was sequenced was PBMCs.

The CDR3 sequence: CASSVEGGMNTDTQYF. The CDR3 DNA sequence: TGTGCCAGCAGCGTAGAGGGAGGGATGAACACAGATACGCAGTATTTT. This sequence joins TRBV9 and TRBJ2-3; 7 bases align to TRBD2. The germline gives CDR1 SGDLS, CDR2 YYNGEE. This CDR3 contains 16 residues. Losses at the gene ends were 0 bases for V and 2 bases for J; bases not matched to a gene: 6.